Listed below are T cell receptor beta chains from one sample, sequenced in a study of cytomegalovirus exposure and HLA in healthy donors. The assay was immunoSEQ multiplex PCR, and TCRdb's table has in-frame clones only and misses some. The table records more than 85,000 clones, 85% to 95% of them present only once. The specimen sequenced was PBMCs. The receptors were gathered from a woman aged 25 to 45 in good health and CMV-seropositive. Both conserved end residues are part of each CDR3.

J: TRBJ1-1; V: TRBV7-3; CDR3: CASSLRQGMNTEAFF
J: TRBJ1-5; V: TRBV6-1; CDR3: CASILFGIGNQPQHF
J: TRBJ2-7; V: TRBV15; CDR3: CATSRVEGASYEQYF
J: TRBJ1-2; V: TRBV10-3; CDR3: CAISESGQPTVHGYTF
J: TRBJ1-2; V: TRBV6-6; CDR3: CASTRTGPNYGYTF
J: TRBJ2-1; V: TRBV27; CDR3: CASSPLRNEQFF
J: TRBJ2-3; V: TRBV2; CDR3: CASSAGTSGRWASTDTQYF
J: TRBJ2-3; V: TRBV14; CDR3: CASSQTGTSGSLNRPDTQYF
J: TRBJ2-7; V: TRBV28; CDR3: CASSRRDRDSYEQYF
J: TRBJ1-5; V: TRBV15; CDR3: CATSRDVLEDRHQPQHF
J: TRBJ1-4; V: TRBV4-3; CDR3: CASSPIPVLGELFF
J: TRBJ1-3; V: TRBV4-2; CDR3: CASSRGQGRGAGNTIYF
J: TRBJ2-7; V: TRBV28; CDR3: CATFNRGPYEQYF
J: TRBJ1-1; V: TRBV5-1; CDR3: CASSFYSNTEAFF
J: TRBJ2-3; V: TRBV27; CDR3: CASSSASGATDTQYF
J: TRBJ1-2; V: TRBV28; CDR3: CASSQTRVRGYTF
J: TRBJ2-6; V: TRBV7-2; CDR3: CASSPLGTSGRSGANVLTF
J: TRBJ2-6; V: TRBV7-2; CDR3: CASSSQGAPSSGANVLTF
J: TRBJ2-3; V: TRBV9; CDR3: CASSSRTSGHGADTQYF
J: TRBJ2-5; V: TRBV2; CDR3: CASSEVRETQYF
J: TRBJ2-5; V: TRBV4-2; CDR3: CASSLGTAETQYF
J: TRBJ1-2; V: TRBV19; CDR3: CASKIWRGDYGYTF
J: TRBJ2-3; V: TRBV27; CDR3: CASRGSGRHRDTQYF
J: TRBJ2-2; V: TRBV7-3; CDR3: CASSLRAGGGRVRTGELFF
J: TRBJ1-2; V: TRBV6-5; CDR3: CASSQHQGGGYTF
J: TRBJ2-3; V: TRBV7-2; CDR3: CASSLTQGTDTQYF
J: TRBJ2-7; V: TRBV6-5; CDR3: CASSYSNSGSYEQYF
J: TRBJ2-7; V: TRBV7-2; CDR3: CASSSWTSEGGEQYF
J: TRBJ1-1; V: TRBV18; CDR3: CASSSREGTEAFF
J: TRBJ2-5; V: TRBV7-9; CDR3: CASSPSTGLLQEAQYF
J: TRBJ2-3; V: TRBV10-2; CDR3: CASTRGRRELTTDTQYF
J: TRBJ1-2; V: TRBV28; CDR3: CASSGQGYGYTF
J: TRBJ2-2; V: TRBV6-5; CDR3: CASSETNTGELFF
J: TRBJ2-1; V: TRBV30; CDR3: CAWSAGADNEQFF
J: TRBJ1-1; V: TRBV7-8; CDR3: CASSLARWQGTEAFF
J: TRBJ2-2; V: TRBV19; CDR3: CASSIGDRVPGTGELFF
J: TRBJ1-1; V: TRBV28; CDR3: CASSLPDGENTEAFF
J: TRBJ1-2; V: TRBV4-1; CDR3: CASSQPRNNYGYTF
J: TRBJ1-1; V: TRBV5-1; CDR3: CASSPHRGLVTEAFF
J: TRBJ2-2; V: TRBV19; CDR3: CASGQGASSVNTGELFF
J: TRBJ1-5; V: TRBV28; CDR3: CASSGQGALSQPQHF
J: TRBJ2-7; V: TRBV9; CDR3: CASSVVAGMDGSYEQYF
J: TRBJ1-3; V: TRBV21-1; CDR3: CASSPRKRTFSGNTIYF
J: TRBJ1-5; V: TRBV5-5; CDR3: CASSFGTKQPQHF
J: TRBJ1-4; V: TRBV27; CDR3: CASSFQGINEKLFF
J: TRBJ2-3; V: TRBV9; CDR3: CASSVAVLAGNTDTQYF
J: TRBJ1-1; V: TRBV11-2; CDR3: CASSLSGGTEAFF
J: TRBJ2-3; V: TRBV28; CDR3: CASSLWQASTDTQYF
J: TRBJ2-7; V: TRBV6-5; CDR3: CASRGGGPYEQYF
J: TRBJ2-1; V: TRBV2; CDR3: CASSGLAGLSYNEQFF